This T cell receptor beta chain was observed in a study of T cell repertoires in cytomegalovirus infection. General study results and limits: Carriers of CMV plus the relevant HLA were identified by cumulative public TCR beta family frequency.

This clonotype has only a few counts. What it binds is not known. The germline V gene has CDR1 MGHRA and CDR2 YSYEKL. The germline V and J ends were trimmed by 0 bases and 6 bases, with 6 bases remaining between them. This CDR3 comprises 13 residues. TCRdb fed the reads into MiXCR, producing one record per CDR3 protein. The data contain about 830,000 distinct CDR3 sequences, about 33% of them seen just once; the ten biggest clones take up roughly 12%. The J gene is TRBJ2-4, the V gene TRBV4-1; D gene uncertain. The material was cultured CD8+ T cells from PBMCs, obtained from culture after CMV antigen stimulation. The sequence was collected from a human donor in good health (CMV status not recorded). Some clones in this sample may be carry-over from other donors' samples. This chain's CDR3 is CASSQERGNIQYF. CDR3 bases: TGCGCCAGCAGCCAAGAAAGAGGAAACATTCAGTACTTC.